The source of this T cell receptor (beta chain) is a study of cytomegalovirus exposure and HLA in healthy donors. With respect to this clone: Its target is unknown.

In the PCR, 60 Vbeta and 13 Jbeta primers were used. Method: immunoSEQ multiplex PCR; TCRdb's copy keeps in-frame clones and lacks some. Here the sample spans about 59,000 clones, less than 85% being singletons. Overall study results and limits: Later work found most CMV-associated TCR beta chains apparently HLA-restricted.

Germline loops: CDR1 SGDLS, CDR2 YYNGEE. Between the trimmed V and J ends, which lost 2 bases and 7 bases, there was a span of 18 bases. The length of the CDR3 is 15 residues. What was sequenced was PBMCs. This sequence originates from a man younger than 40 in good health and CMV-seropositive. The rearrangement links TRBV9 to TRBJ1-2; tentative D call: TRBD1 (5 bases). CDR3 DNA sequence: TGTGCCAGCAGCGTTTATCCGCAGGGTAACGTTGGCTACACCTTC. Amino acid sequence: CASSVYPQGNVGYTF.